This T cell receptor (beta chain) was obtained from a study of blood T cells in healthy people across ages. At the level of the study: Through template switching, about one barcoded beta molecule was captured per two T cells, as measured in model experiments.

Study-wide results and caveats: The long-lived group displayed more naive CD4+ cells, plus higher diversity, than the aged donors did.

Notes on this clonotype: The target antigen is unknown.

Combining a sample-barcoded 5' primer with a J-beta primer mix, a second PCR ran for 7 to 11 cycles. MiXCR, applied by TCRdb to the 5' RACE reads, yields one record per CDR3 protein. Counted here are roughly 1.9 million distinct CDR3 sequences, more than 35% occurring once; the ten biggest clones make up roughly 23%. This TCR was sampled from a human donor in good health. What was sequenced was blood.

Here the CDR3 DNA reads TGTGCCAGCAGTCCCACCGGACGGCCGGGGAGCACCTTC. Its protein product is CASSPTGRPGSTF. The chain carries TRBV12-3 or TRBV12-4 and TRBJ1-2; D is undetermined. Trimming shortened V by 5 bases and J by 13 bases, and 20 bases separated the two germline ends. The CDR3 contains 13 residues.